This T cell receptor beta chain was identified during a study of blood T cells in healthy people across ages. A second PCR of about 6 to 11 cycles used a sample-barcoded 5' primer and a J-beta primer mix. TCRdb reprocessed the 5' RACE reads via MiXCR and lists one record per CDR3 protein. The sample carries approximately 800,000 distinct CDR3 sequences, roughly 60% recorded once. This CDR3 is built from 14 residues. With 8 bases removed from V and 6 bases from J, the gap between germline ends came to 20 bases. Material for sequencing was blood. The receptor comes from a man aged 25 to 45 in good health. V gene TRBV12-3 or TRBV12-4 combines with J gene TRBJ2-7, with a tentative D call TRBD2 (6 bases). For the CDR3, the DNA is TGTGCCAGCGAAATCGGCGGGGATAGCGGCGAGCAGTACTTC. Translation: CASEIGGDSGEQYF.